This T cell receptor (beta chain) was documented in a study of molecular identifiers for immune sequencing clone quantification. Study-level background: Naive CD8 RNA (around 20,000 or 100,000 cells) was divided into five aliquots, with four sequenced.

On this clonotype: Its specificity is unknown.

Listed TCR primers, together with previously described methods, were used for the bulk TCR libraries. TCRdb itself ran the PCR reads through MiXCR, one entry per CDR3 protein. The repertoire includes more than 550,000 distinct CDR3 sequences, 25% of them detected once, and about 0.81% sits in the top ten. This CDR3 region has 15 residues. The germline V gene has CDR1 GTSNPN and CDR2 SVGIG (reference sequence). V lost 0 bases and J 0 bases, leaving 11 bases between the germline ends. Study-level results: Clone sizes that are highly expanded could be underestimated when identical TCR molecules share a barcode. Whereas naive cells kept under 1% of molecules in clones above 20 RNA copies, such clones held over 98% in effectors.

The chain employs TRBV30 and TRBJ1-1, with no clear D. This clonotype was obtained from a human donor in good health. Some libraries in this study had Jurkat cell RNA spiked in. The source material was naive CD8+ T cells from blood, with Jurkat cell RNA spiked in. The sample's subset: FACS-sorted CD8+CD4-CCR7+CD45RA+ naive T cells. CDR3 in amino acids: CAWSVPGSLNTEAFF. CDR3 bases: TGTGCCTGGAGTGTACCGGGGTCCCTGAACACTGAAGCTTTCTTT.